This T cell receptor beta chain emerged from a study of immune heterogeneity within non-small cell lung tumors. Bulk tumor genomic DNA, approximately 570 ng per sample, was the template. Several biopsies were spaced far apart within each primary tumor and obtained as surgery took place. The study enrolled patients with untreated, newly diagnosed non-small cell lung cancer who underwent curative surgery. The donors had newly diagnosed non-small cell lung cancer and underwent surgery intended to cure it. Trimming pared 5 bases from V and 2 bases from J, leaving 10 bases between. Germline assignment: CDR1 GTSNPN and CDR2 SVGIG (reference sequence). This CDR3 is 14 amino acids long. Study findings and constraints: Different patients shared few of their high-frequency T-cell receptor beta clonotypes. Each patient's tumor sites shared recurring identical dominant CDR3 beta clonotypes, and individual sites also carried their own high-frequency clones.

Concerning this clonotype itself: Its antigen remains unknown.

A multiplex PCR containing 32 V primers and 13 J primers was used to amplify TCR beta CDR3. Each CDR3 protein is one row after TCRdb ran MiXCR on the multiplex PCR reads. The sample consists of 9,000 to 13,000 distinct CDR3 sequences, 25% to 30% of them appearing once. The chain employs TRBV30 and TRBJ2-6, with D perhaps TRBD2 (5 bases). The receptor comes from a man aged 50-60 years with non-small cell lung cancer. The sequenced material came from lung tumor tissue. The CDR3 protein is CAWGGGAGANVLTF. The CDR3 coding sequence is TGTGCCTGGGGTGGAGGAGCTGGGGCCAACGTCCTGACTTTC.